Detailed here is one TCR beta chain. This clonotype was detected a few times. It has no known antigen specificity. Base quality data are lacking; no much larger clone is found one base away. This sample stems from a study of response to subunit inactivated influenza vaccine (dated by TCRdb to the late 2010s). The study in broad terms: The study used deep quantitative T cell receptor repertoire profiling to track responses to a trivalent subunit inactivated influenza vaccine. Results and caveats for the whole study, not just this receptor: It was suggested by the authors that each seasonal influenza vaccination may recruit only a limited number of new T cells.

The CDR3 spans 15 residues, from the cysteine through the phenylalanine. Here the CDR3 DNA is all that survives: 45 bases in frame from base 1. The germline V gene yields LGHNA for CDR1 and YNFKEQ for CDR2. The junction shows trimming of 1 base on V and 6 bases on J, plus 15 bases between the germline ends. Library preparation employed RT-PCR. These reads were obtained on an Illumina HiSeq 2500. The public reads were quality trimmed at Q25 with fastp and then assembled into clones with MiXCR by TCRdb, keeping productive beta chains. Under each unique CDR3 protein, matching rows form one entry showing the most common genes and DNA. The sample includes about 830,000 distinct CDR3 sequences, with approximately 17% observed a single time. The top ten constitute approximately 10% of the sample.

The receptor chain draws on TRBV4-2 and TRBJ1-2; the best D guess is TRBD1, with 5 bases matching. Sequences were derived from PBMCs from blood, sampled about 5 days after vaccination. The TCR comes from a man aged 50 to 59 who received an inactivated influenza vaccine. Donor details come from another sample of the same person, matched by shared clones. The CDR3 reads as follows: CASSQATGAGNGYTF. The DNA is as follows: TGTGCCAGCAGCCAAGCAACCGGGGCAGGGAATGGCTACACCTTC.